This is a list of T cell receptor beta chains from one sample in a study of OX40 agonist ivuxolimab in advanced cancers. Assay used: immunoSEQ multiplex PCR; TCRdb lists only in-frame clones, some missing. The sample records approximately 77,000 clones, 92% being singletons. The sequencing here drew on CD4+ or CD8+ T cells sorted from blood, taken in a trial of the OX40 agonist ivuxolimab. These receptors were collected from an adult with an advanced solid tumor such as melanoma, head and neck, liver or kidney cancer. CDR3s include the opening cysteine and the closing phenylalanine or tryptophan. The order of the fields is CDR3 DNA, CDR3 protein, clone size, V gene, D gene, J gene. D genes are given only for firm matches. Expanded clones get a size class; other rows say once, few or many, or leave the size out.

TGTGCCAGCGGGAGGGGGCAGCGTAGGGGGGAGACCCAGTACTTC,CASGRGQRRGETQYF,.,TRBV6-5,.,TRBJ2-5
TGTGCCAGCAGCTTAGGAAGGCGGGAGAACCAAGAGACCCAGTACTTC,CASSLGRRENQETQYF,.,TRBV11-3,TRBD2,TRBJ2-5
TGTGCCAGCCGTACAAACACTGAAGCTTTCTTT,CASRTNTEAFF,.,TRBV10-3,.,TRBJ1-1
TGTGCCTGGAGTCTCGGGATTTACGGGCAGACCCAGTACTTC,CAWSLGIYGQTQYF,.,TRBV30,.,TRBJ2-5
TGCGCCAGCAGCTTGGGTCTCTTGGCTAGCGGAGCGGGCTCCTACGAGCAGTACTTC,CASSLGLLASGAGSYEQYF,.,TRBV5-1,TRBD2,TRBJ2-7
TGCAGCGTTAGGACAGTCGAGCAGTTCTTC,CSVRTVEQFF,once,TRBV29-1,.,TRBJ2-1
TGTGCCACCAGCAGAGTGGCCGGCTCCTACGAGCAGTACTTC,CATSRVAGSYEQYF,.,TRBV15,.,TRBJ2-7
TGTGCCAGCAGCCACCCTAACTATGGCTACACCTTC,CASSHPNYGYTF,.,TRBV4-2,.,TRBJ1-2
TGCGCCAGCAGCTTGGTAGGGACTAGCGGGAGATGGGGCGTCGATGAGCAGTTCTTC,CASSLVGTSGRWGVDEQFF,.,TRBV5-1,TRBD2,TRBJ2-1
TGCGCCAGCAGCCTGGGACAGGCCAACACTGAAGCTTTCTTT,CASSLGQANTEAFF,few,TRBV5-1,TRBD1,TRBJ1-1
TGTGCCAGCAGCTTGCGGGTTTCGGGTCAGCCCCAGCATTTT,CASSLRVSGQPQHF,.,TRBV5-8,.,TRBJ1-5
TGTGCCAGCAGCCAAGGTCGCGGGAGAGGGGCAGATACGCAGTATTTT,CASSQGRGRGADTQYF,.,TRBV4-2,TRBD2,TRBJ2-3
TGTGCCAGCAGCTTGGGGGCCTCGGGGTATGGCTACACCTTC,CASSLGASGYGYTF,.,TRBV5-6,.,TRBJ1-2